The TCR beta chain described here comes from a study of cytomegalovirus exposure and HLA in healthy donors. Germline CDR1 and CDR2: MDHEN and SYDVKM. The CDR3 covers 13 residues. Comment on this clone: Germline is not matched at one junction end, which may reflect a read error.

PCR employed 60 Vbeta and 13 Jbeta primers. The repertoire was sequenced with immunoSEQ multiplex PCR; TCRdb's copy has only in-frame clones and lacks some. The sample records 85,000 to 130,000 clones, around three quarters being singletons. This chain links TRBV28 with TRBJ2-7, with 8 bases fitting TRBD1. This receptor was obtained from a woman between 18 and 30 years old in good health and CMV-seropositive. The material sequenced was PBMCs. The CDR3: CASSLLQGAHPNF. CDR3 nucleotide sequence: TGTGCCAGCAGCCTACTGCAGGGGGCTCACCCGAACTTC.